Listed here are 20 T cell receptor beta chains from one sample, sequenced in a study of blood T cell repertoires in COVID-19. The method was immunoSEQ multiplex PCR; TCRdb's version includes in-frame clones alone and lacks a portion of them. Among around 370,000 clones, 85% to 90% were seen once, and the ten largest hold 1.2%. The material sequenced was PBMCs or T cells enriched from blood (not recorded which). These receptors were taken from a woman aged 18-29 years who had recovered from COVID-19.

The chain uses TRBV6-5 and TRBJ1-5; a possible D gene is TRBD1 (5 bases). The ends were cut back, 5 bases at V and 2 bases at J, with 13 bases in the middle. The CDR3 is 15 residues long. CDR1 and CDR2 (germline): MNHEY, SVGAGI. The CDR3 is CASSPEQGRNQPQHF. CDR3 sequence (DNA): TGTGCCAGCAGTCCGGAGCAGGGCCGCAATCAGCCCCAGCATTTT.

The chain carries TRBV9 and TRBJ1-4; D possibly corresponds to TRBD1 (5 bases). Trimming removed 2 bases at V and 6 bases at J, with 11 bases between. There are 14 residues in the CDR3. The germline V gene has CDR1 SGDLS and CDR2 YYNGEE. The CDR3 loop reads CASSVGREDEKLFF. The CDR3, as DNA: TGTGCCAGCAGCGTCGGCAGGGAGGATGAAAAACTGTTTTTT.

The chain's CDR3 is CASSLRTAGHYEQYF. Here the CDR3 DNA reads TGTGCCAGCAGCCTCCGGACAGCAGGACACTACGAGCAGTACTTC. This sequence joins TRBV3-1 (or the pseudogene TRBV3-2) and TRBJ2-7, with D perhaps TRBD1 (6 bases). The CDR3 sequence is 15 residues long. Trimming left V 4 bases short and J 3 bases short, with 16 bases between. CDR1 and CDR2 (germline): LGHDT, YNNKEL (reference sequence).

The V call is TRBV18, the J call TRBJ1-5; perhaps TRBD1 as D (6 bases). Germline CDR1 is KGHSH and CDR2 is LQKENI. V was cut by 6 bases and J by 2 bases, with 17 bases left in between. The CDR3 extends over 16 amino acids. CDR3 sequence reads: CASSRRGGTGNQPQHF. The DNA of the CDR3 is TGTGCCAGCTCCCGGAGGGGGGGGACGGGCAATCAGCCCCAGCATTTT.

The chain has TRBV5-1 and TRBJ2-7, with 11 bases identical to TRBD1. This CDR3 is 15 amino acids long. Per the germline V gene, CDR1 is SGHRS and CDR2 is YFSETQ. V shed 4 bases and J 7 bases; nucleotides not matched to a gene: 10. The CDR3 loop reads CASSRRTGGSVEQYF. The CDR3 bases are TGCGCCAGCAGCCGCCGGACAGGGGGCTCGGTAGAGCAGTACTTC.

CDR3 in DNA: TGTGCCAGCAGCGTAGTTCCAGTTAATTCACCCCTCCACTTT. This gives the protein CASSVVPVNSPLHF. This chain uses TRBV9 with TRBJ1-6; D unclear. Germline lookup yields CDR1 SGDLS and CDR2 YYNGEE. The CDR3 has 14 residues. Trimming cost V 0 bases and J 6 bases, with 7 bases left between them.

The chain couples TRBV18 to TRBJ1-2; no clear D. CDR1 and CDR2 (germline): KGHSH, LQKENI. This CDR3 has 14 residues. Trimming stripped 5 bases from V and 4 bases from J, with 14 bases between. The CDR3 region is CASSASGSSYGYTF. The CDR3 DNA follows: TGTGCCAGCTCAGCGTCTGGGAGTTCCTATGGCTACACCTTC. The whole variable domain, filled in from reference TRBV18 and TRBJ1-2, reads NAGVMQNPRHLVRRRGQEARLRCSPMKGHSHVYWYRQLPEEGLKFMVYLQKENIIDESGMPKERFSAEFPKEGPSILRIQQVVRGDSAAYFCASSASGSSYGYTFGSGTRLTVV.

This clone was seen only once. CDR3 protein: CASSPRQGGDNQPQHF. The CDR3 DNA sequence: TGTGCCAGCAGTCCCCGACAGGGGGGGGACAATCAGCCCCAGCATTTT. The chain is built from TRBV27 and TRBJ1-5; 9 positions agree with TRBD1. This CDR3 is 16 amino acids long. With V trimmed by 5 bases and J by 3 bases, 8 bases remained unmatched. Germline V gene lookup returns CDR1 MNHEY and CDR2 SMNVEV (reference sequence).

This clone was observed a few times. The chain employs TRBV6-5 and TRBJ1-5; the D gene is possibly TRBD1 (5 bases). The CDR3 has 15 residues. Germline V gene lookup returns CDR1 MNHEY and CDR2 SVGAGI. Trimming pared 0 bases from V and 9 bases from J, leaving 15 bases between. CDR3 residues: CASSYSKPVGAPQHF. For the CDR3, the DNA is TGTGCCAGCAGTTACTCGAAACCAGTAGGGGCGCCCCAGCATTTT.

The genes are TRBV5-6 and TRBJ1-2, with D possibly matching TRBD1 (6 bases). This CDR3 has 14 residues. Germline CDR1 is SGHDT and CDR2 is YYEEEE. Trimming removed 2 bases at V and 3 bases at J, with 11 bases between. DNA of the CDR3: TGTGCCAGCAGCTTTTCGTGGACAGACTATGGCTACACCTTC. Its translation is CASSFSWTDYGYTF. The variable domain in full, completed from reference TRBV5-6 and TRBJ1-2, reads DAGVTQSPTHLIKTRGQQVTLRCSPKSGHDTVSWYQQALGQGPQFIFQYYEEEERQRGNFPDRFSGHQFPNYSSELNVNALLLGDSALYLCASSFSWTDYGYTFGSGTRLTVV.

This clone was observed a few times. The chain links TRBV5-1 to TRBJ2-2; D call uncertain. The V end lost 3 bases, the J end lost 3 bases, and 3 bases lay between the germline ends. The germline V gene has CDR1 SGHRS and CDR2 YFSETQ. The CDR3 has 12 residues. The CDR3 spells CASSSDTGELFF. DNA for the CDR3: TGCGCCAGCAGCTCGGACACCGGGGAGCTGTTTTTT.

This clone occurred once. V and J are TRBV7-9 and TRBJ1-4; D is uncertain. The V and J ends lost 5 bases and 5 bases respectively, with 12 bases between them. The CDR3 has 14 residues. Germline lookup yields CDR1 SEHNR and CDR2 FQNEAQ (reference sequence). The CDR3 loop reads CASSDRELNEKLFF. CDR3 coding DNA: TGTGCCAGCAGCGACCGGGAACTAAATGAAAAACTGTTTTTT.

The chain combines TRBV4-1 with TRBJ1-1, with D perhaps matching TRBD1 (6 bases). Trimming took off 1 base at V and 1 base at J, with 13 bases between the two ends. This CDR3 is built from 16 residues. Germline V gene lookup returns CDR1 MGHRA and CDR2 YSYEKL. The CDR3 region has the DNA TGCGCCAGCAGCCAAGCCCAATGGACAGCGAACACTGAAGCTTTCTTT. Encoded protein: CASSQAQWTANTEAFF.

The gene calls are TRBV25-1 and TRBJ1-2; perhaps TRBD1 as D (5 bases). V was shortened by 9 bases and J by 3 bases, with 11 bases between the two germline ends. Germline-derived CDR1 and CDR2 are MGHDK and SYGVNS. The CDR3 sequence is 12 residues long. The CDR3 loop is CASLGGDYGYTF. CDR3 DNA: TGTGCCAGTCTTGGGGGGGACTATGGCTACACCTTC.

V is TRBV18 and J is TRBJ1-2; 7 bases line up with TRBD1. Germline lookup yields CDR1 KGHSH and CDR2 LQKENI. This CDR3 region has 13 residues. V lost 4 bases, J lost 7 bases, and 6 bases stayed unmatched. In DNA form, the CDR3 reads TGTGCCAGCTCACACACGACAGGGCTTGGCTACACCTTC. Its protein product is CASSHTTGLGYTF.

This chain links TRBV7-9 with TRBJ1-4; D unresolved. CDR1 is SEHNR, CDR2 FQNEAQ, per germline (reference sequence). This CDR3 is 12 amino acids long. The germline V and J ends were trimmed by 8 bases and 4 bases, with 8 bases remaining between them. The CDR3 DNA reads as TGTGCCAGCCGAGGGAGTAATGAAAAACTGTTTTTT. Residues: CASRGSNEKLFF.

This clone has only one observation. Different DNA sequences within this sample yield the same CDR3. This chain links TRBV10-3 with TRBJ2-1; 7 bases are shared with TRBD1. The CDR3 covers 15 residues. Germline V gene sequence: CDR1 ENHRY, CDR2 SYGVKD. Trimming took 0 bases from V and 3 from J; bases not matched to a gene: 2. The CDR3, as DNA: TGTGCCATCAGTGAGTCGTCAGGGGGCTACAATGAGCAGTTCTTC. This gives the protein CAISESSGGYNEQFF.

The chain uses TRBV4-2 and TRBJ1-2, with 7 bases that match TRBD1. This CDR3 contains 16 residues. The germline CDR1 and CDR2 sequences are LGHNA and YNFKEQ. V was pared by 0 bases and J by 7 bases, with 11 bases of the junction left unmatched. Here the CDR3 reads CASSQDLLPGDSGYTF. In nucleotides, the CDR3 is TGTGCCAGCAGCCAAGACCTCCTCCCAGGGGACAGTGGCTACACCTTC.

The V and J genes are TRBV4-1 and TRBJ2-2, with 9 bases matching TRBD2. With V trimmed by 0 bases and J by 4 bases, 9 bases remained unmatched. CDR1 and CDR2 (germline): MGHRA, YSYEKL. There are 18 residues in the CDR3. The CDR3 nucleotides read TGCGCCAGCAGCCAAGAAATCCCTTTTAGCGGGGGCACCGGGGAGCTGTTTTTT. This sequence encodes CASSQEIPFSGGTGELFF.

This chain joins TRBV5-1 and TRBJ1-4; maybe TRBD1 (6 bases). Trimming left V 4 bases short and J 0 bases short, with 7 bases between. CDR3 length: 14 residues. Germline values: CDR1 SGHRS, CDR2 YFSETQ. As DNA, the CDR3 is TGCGCCAGCAGCCAGGGGTCAACTAATGAAAAACTGTTTTTT. Amino acid sequence: CASSQGSTNEKLFF.